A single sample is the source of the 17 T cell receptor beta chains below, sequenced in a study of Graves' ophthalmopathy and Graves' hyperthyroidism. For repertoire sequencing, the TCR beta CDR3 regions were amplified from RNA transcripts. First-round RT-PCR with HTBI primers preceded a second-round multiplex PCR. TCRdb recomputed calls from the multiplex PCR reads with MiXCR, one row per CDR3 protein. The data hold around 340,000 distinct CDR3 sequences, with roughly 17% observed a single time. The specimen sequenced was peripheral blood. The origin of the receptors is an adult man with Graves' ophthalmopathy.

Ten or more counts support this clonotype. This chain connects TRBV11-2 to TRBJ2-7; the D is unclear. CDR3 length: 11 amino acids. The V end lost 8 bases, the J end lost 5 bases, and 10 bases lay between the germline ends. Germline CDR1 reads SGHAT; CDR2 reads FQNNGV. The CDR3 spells CASAKRDEQYF. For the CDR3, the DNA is TGTGCCAGCGCAAAAAGGGACGAGCAGTACTTC.

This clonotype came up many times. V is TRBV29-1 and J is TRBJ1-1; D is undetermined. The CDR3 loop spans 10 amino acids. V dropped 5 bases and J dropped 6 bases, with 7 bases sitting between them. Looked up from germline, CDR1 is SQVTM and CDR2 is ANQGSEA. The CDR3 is CSVYGPEAFF. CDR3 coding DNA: TGCAGCGTTTATGGACCTGAAGCTTTCTTT.

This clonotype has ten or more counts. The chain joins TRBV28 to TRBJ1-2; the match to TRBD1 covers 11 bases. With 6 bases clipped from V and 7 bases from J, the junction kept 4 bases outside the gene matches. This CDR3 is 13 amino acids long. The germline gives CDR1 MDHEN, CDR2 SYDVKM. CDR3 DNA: TGTGCCAGCAGCAAGGGACAGGGGGTTGGCTACACCTTC. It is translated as CASSKGQGVGYTF.

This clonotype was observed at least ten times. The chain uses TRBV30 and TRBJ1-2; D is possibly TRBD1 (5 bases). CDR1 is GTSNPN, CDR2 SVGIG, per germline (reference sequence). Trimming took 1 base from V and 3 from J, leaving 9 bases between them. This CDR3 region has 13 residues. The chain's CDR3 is CAWSGRDHYGYTF. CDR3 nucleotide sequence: TGTGCCTGGAGTGGTCGGGACCACTATGGCTACACCTTC.

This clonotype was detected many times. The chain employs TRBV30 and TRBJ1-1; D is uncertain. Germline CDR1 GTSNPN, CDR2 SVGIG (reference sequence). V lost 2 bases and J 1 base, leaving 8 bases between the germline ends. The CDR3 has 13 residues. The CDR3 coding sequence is TGTGCCTGGAGTTCTCTTGAGAACACTGAAGCTTTCTTT. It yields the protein CAWSSLENTEAFF.

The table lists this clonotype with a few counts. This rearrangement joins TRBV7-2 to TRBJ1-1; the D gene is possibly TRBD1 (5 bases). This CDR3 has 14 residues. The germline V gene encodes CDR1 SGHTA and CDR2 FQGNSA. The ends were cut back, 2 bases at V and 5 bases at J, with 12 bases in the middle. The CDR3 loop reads CASSLKGPRTEAFF. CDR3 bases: TGTGCCAGCAGCTTAAAGGGGCCGAGAACTGAAGCTTTCTTT.

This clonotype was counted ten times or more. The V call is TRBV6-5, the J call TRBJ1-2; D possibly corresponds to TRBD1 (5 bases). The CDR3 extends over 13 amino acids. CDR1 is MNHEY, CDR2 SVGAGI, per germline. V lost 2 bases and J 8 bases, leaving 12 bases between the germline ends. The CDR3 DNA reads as TGTGCCAGCAGTTACCCCCCCGGGGACGGCTACACCTTC. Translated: CASSYPPGDGYTF.

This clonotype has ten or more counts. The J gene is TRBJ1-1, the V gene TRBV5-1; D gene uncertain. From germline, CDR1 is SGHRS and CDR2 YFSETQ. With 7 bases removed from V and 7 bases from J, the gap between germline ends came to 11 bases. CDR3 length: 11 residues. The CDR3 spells CASASGVEAFF. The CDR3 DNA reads TGCGCCAGCGCATCCGGAGTTGAAGCTTTCTTT.

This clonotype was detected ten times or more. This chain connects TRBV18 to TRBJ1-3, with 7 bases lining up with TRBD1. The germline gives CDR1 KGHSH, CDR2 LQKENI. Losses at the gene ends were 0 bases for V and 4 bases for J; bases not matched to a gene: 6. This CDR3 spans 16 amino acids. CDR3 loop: CASSPPVRGEGNTIYF. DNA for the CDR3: TGTGCCAGCTCACCACCGGTCAGGGGGGAAGGAAACACCATATATTTT.

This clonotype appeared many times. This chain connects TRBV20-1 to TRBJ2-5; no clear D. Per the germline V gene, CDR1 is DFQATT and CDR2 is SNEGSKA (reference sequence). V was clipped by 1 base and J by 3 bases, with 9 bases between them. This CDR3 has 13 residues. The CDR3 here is CSARGARKETQYF. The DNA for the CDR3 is TGCAGTGCTAGAGGGGCTCGAAAAGAGACCCAGTACTTC.

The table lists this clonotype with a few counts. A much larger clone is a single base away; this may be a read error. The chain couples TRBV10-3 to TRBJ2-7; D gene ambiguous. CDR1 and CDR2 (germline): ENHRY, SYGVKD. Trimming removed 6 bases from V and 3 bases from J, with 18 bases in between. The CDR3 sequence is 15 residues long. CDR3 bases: TGTGCCATCAGAAACTCTTCCGGGTCCGGCTACGAGCAGTACTTC. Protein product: CAIRNSSGSGYEQYF.

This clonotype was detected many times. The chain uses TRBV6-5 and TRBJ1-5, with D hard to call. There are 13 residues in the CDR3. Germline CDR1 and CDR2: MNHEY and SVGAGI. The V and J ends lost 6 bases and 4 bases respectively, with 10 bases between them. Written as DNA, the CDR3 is TGTGCCAGCAGATCGTTACAGAATCAGCCCCAGCATTTT. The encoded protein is CASRSLQNQPQHF.

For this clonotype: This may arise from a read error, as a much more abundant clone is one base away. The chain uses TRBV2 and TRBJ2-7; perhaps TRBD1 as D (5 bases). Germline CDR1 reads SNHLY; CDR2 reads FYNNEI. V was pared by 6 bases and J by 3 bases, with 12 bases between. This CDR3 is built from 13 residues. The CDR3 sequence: CASRATAGYEQYF. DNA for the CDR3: TGTGCCAGCAGAGCGACAGCCGGCTACGAGCAGTACTTC.

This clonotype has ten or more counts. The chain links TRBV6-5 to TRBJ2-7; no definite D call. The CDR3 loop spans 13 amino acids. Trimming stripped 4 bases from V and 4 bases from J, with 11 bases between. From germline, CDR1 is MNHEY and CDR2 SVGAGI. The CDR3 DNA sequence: TGTGCCAGCAGTTCCAATCAGATGTACGAGCAGTACTTC. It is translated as CASSSNQMYEQYF.

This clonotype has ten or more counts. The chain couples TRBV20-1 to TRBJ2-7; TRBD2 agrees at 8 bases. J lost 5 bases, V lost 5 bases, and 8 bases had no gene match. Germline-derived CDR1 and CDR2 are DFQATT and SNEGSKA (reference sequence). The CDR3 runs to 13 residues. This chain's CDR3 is CSAGAGEPDEQYF. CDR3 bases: TGCAGTGCTGGAGCGGGAGAGCCCGACGAGCAGTACTTC.

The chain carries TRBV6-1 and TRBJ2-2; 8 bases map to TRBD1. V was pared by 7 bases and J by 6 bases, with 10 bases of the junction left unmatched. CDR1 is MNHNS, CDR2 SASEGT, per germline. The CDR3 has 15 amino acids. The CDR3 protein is CASNPRAGGSGELFF. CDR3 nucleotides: TGTGCCAGCAACCCGAGGGCAGGGGGCTCCGGGGAGCTGTTTTTT.

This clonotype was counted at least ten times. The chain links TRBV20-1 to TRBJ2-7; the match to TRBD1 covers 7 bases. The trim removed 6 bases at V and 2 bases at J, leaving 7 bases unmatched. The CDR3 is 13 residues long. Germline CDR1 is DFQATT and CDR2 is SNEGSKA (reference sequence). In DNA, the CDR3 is TGCAGTGCAACAGGACAGGCCACCTACGAGCAGTACTTC. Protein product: CSATGQATYEQYF.